One sample yielded the 4 T cell receptor beta chains listed below, sequenced in a study of PD-L1 blockade in urothelial cancer (dated by TCRdb to about 2017). The protocol used for the library was the immunoSEQ multiplex PCR assay. The table comes from immuneACCESS by way of TCRdb, which keeps in-frame sequences with V and J called. Part of the clones is missing from these tables; in studies checked, under half for an unresolved V gene and the rest for unknown reasons. The sample includes 40,000 to 45,000 clones, with roughly 80% observed a single time. The ten most abundant clones make up around 16% of the sample. The time point label on this specimen signifies: peripheral blood 6 weeks after treatment start. The sequences come from PBMCs, collected around atezolizumab (anti-PD-L1) treatment. The origin of the receptors is a man aged 60 to 69 with urothelial cancer.

The V and J genes are TRBV21-1 and TRBJ2-5; the table's D call, TRBD1, was not checked against the DNA. TRBV21-1 is described as a pseudogene. The CDR3 contains 22 residues. CDR3 protein: CASNDPHLDSQASKRRGSPQYF. The CDR3 bases are TGTGCCAGCAACGACCCCCACCTCGACAGCCAAGCATCCAAGAGAAGGGGGTCGCCCCAGTACTTC.

This clone was detected a few times. The chain has TRBV15 and TRBJ1-5; TRBD1 aligns across 8 bases. This CDR3 has 18 amino acids. Trimming took 1 base from V and 3 from J; bases not matched to a gene: 11. Germline V lookup: CDR1 LNHNV, CDR2 YYDKDF (reference sequence). DNA for the CDR3: TGTGCCACCAGCAGAGCGGGGACAGGAGGGGTATACAATCAGCCCCAGCATTTT. Translation gives CATSRAGTGGVYNQPQHF.

The J gene is TRBJ1-6, the V gene TRBV5-1; 8 nucleotides match TRBD1. In germline, CDR1 is SGHRS, CDR2 YFSETQ. The CDR3 extends over 17 amino acids. With 0 bases clipped from V and 4 bases from J, the junction kept 6 bases outside the gene matches. The CDR3 DNA reads as TGCGCCAGCAGCTTGGAGGTGACAGGGGCATATAATTCACCCCTCCACTTT. Protein sequence: CASSLEVTGAYNSPLHF. Supplemented by reference TRBV5-1 and TRBJ1-6, the full variable domain reads KAGVTQTPRYLIKTRGQQVTLSCSPISGHRSVSWYQQTPGQGLQFLFEYFSETQRNKGNFPGRFSGRQFSNSRSEMNVSTLELGDSALYLCASSLEVTGAYNSPLHFGNGTRLTVT.

In nucleotides, the CDR3 is TGTGCCAGCAGACCCCGTCTAGCGGGGACCTACGAGCAGTACTTC. It codes for CASRPRLAGTYEQYF. The chain links TRBV27 to TRBJ2-7, with 9 bases fitting TRBD2. CDR3 length: 15 amino acids. The V segment lost 6 bases and the J segment 2 bases; nucleotides outside the gene matches: 8. CDR1 MNHEY and CDR2 SMNVEV come from the germline V gene (reference sequence).